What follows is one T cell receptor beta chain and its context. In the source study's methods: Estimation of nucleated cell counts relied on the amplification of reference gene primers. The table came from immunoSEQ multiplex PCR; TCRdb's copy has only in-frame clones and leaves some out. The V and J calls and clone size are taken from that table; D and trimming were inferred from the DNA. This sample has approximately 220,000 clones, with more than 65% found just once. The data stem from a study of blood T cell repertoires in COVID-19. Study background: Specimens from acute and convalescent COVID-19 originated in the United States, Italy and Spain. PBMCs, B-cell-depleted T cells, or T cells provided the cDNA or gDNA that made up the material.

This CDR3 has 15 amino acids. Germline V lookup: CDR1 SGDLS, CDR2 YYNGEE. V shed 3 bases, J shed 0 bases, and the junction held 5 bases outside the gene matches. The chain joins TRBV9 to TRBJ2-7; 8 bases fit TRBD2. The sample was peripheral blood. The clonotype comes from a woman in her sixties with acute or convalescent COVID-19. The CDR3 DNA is TGTGCCAGCAGCGCGGGGGGGGATTACTCCTACGAGCAGTACTTC. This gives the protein CASSAGGDYSYEQYF.